The 30 T cell receptor beta chains below were found in one sample sequenced in a study of shared clonotypes between healthy human individuals. Data came from immunoSEQ multiplex PCR; TCRdb stores just in-frame clones and leaves some out. The data contain 2 million to 2.5 million clones, approximately 95% of them singletons. Terminally differentiated effector memory CD45RA+ cells were excluded by CCR7 positive selection of CD45RO-negative cells. Sequencing was carried out using naive CD8+ T cells sorted from blood. Every receptor here comes from a man younger than 30 in good health.

The chain has TRBV9 and TRBJ2-7; the match to TRBD1 covers 7 bases. Germline V lookup: CDR1 SGDLS, CDR2 YYNGEE. The CDR3 length is 14 residues. The junction had 8 bases not matched to a gene; V was cut back by 4 bases and J by 4 bases. CDR3: CASSTWDRDYEQYF. The DNA of the CDR3 is TGTGCCAGCAGCACATGGGACAGAGATTACGAGCAGTACTTC. Variable domain in full (rest from reference TRBV9 and TRBJ2-7): DSGVTQTPKHLITATGQRVTLRCSPRSGDLSVYWYQQSLDQGLQFLIQYYNGEERAKGNILERFSAQQFPDLHSELNLSSLELGDSALYFCASSTWDRDYEQYFGPGTRLTVT.

The chain is built from TRBV30 and TRBJ2-1; 8 bases fit TRBD1. This CDR3 has 14 residues. CDR1 is GTSNPN and CDR2 is SVGIG in the germline V gene (reference sequence). Germline trimming cut 0 bases from V and 8 bases from J; bases unmatched to any gene: 6. CDR3 bases: TGTGCCTGGAGTGTACTACCAGGGGGCGATGAGCAGTTCTTC. Residues: CAWSVLPGGDEQFF.

J is TRBJ2-7 and V is TRBV1; the D segment call TRBD2 is taken from the table without a DNA check. TRBV1 is assigned pseudogene status. The CDR3 loop spans 15 amino acids. The CDR3 coding sequence is TGCACCAGCAAGTCGAGAGTAGCGGGAATTTACGAGCAGTACTTC. Protein: CTSKSRVAGIYEQYF.

This rearrangement joins TRBV6-1 to TRBJ2-5; D might be TRBD1 (5 bases). The CDR3 runs to 13 residues. Germline loops: CDR1 MNHNS, CDR2 SASEGT. V was trimmed by 7 bases and J by 4 bases, leaving 13 bases between them. The CDR3 sequence: CASTGHVGETQYF. The CDR3 DNA reads TGTGCCAGCACAGGACATGTGGGAGAGACCCAGTACTTC.

This chain joins TRBV4-1 and TRBJ2-7, with D perhaps matching TRBD1 (5 bases). The V end lost 4 bases, the J end lost 3 bases, and 13 bases lay between the germline ends. Germline CDR1 is MGHRA and CDR2 is YSYEKL. CDR3 size: 14 residues. As DNA, the CDR3 is TGCGCCAGCAGCCTGTACGACAGATACTACGAGCAGTACTTC. Protein product: CASSLYDRYYEQYF.

The DNA of the CDR3 is TGTGCCAGCAGCTTAGAGGTTGGCAGGGTGAGGATGAACACTGAAGCTTTCTTT. Translation gives CASSLEVGRVRMNTEAFF. The chain employs TRBV13 and TRBJ1-1, with D perhaps TRBD1 (5 bases). Trimming took off 1 base at V and 0 bases at J, with 18 bases between the two ends. Germline CDR1 reads PRHDT; CDR2 reads FYEKMQ (reference sequence). CDR3 size: 18 residues. Full variable domain (missing parts from reference TRBV13 and TRBJ1-1): AAGVIQSPRHLIKEKRETATLKCYPIPRHDTVYWYQQGPGQDPQFLISFYEKMQSDKGSIPDRFSAQQFSDYHSELNMSSLELGDSALYFCASSLEVGRVRMNTEAFFGQGTRLTVV.

This clone appeared once. V and J are TRBV4-2 and TRBJ2-3; 9 bases map to TRBD2. The CDR3 consists of 17 residues. Trimming at V came to 0 bases and at J to 0 bases, leaving 4 bases not matched to a gene. Per germline, CDR1 LGHNA and CDR2 YNFKEQ. The CDR3 loop reads CASSQEGGGESTDTQYF. The CDR3 nucleotides read TGTGCCAGCAGCCAAGAGGGCGGGGGGGAGAGCACAGATACGCAGTATTTT.

The chain uses TRBV7-9 and TRBJ2-5; 8 bases match TRBD2. CDR3 length equals 14 residues. The V and J ends lost 6 bases and 4 bases, in that order; junction bases with no gene match: 7. The germline V gene has CDR1 SEHNR and CDR2 FQNEAQ (reference sequence). Here the CDR3 reads CASSSPGTRETQYF. The CDR3 region has the DNA TGTGCCAGCAGTTCTCCCGGGACTAGAGAGACCCAGTACTTC. Full variable domain (outside the CDR3, taken from reference TRBV7-9 and TRBJ2-5): DTGVSQNPRHKITKRGQNVTFRCDPISEHNRLYWYRQTLGQGPEFLTYFQNEAQLEKSRLLSDRFSAERPKGSFSTLEIQRTEQGDSAMYLCASSSPGTRETQYFGPGTRLLVL.

The genes are TRBV18 and TRBJ1-6; 9 positions agree with TRBD1. CDR1 and CDR2 (germline): KGHSH, LQKENI. V lost 3 bases and J lost 7; bases outside the gene matches: 10. The CDR3 loop spans 17 amino acids. CDR3 sequence (DNA): TGTGCCAGCTCACCGTCTGTCCCCGGGACAGGGAATTCACCCCTCCACTTT. The encoded protein is CASSPSVPGTGNSPLHF. The variable domain in full, with the rest retrieved from reference TRBV18 and TRBJ1-6, is NAGVMQNPRHLVRRRGQEARLRCSPMKGHSHVYWYRQLPEEGLKFMVYLQKENIIDESGMPKERFSAEFPKEGPSILRIQQVVRGDSAAYFCASSPSVPGTGNSPLHFGNGTRLTVT.

With respect to this clone: The sample contains more than one DNA sequence encoding this CDR3. The genes are TRBV4-1 and TRBJ2-1; D not certain. The germline gives CDR1 MGHRA, CDR2 YSYEKL. V lost 2 bases and J 3 bases, leaving 2 bases between the germline ends. The CDR3 sequence is 12 residues long. In DNA, the CDR3 is TGCGCCAGCAGCCAAAACTACAATGAGCAGTTCTTC. This sequence encodes CASSQNYNEQFF.

The CDR3 sequence: CASSEGGTSSTGELFF. The CDR3, as DNA: TGTGCCAGCAGTGAAGGCGGGACAAGCAGCACCGGGGAGCTGTTTTTT. The J gene is TRBJ2-2, the V gene TRBV2; D may correspond to TRBD1 or TRBD2 (6 bases each). Germline V lookup: CDR1 SNHLY, CDR2 FYNNEI. The V end lost 1 base, the J end lost 4 bases, and 13 bases lay between the germline ends. CDR3 length: 16 residues.

The V call is TRBV2, the J call TRBJ2-1; D call uncertain. Germline V gene lookup returns CDR1 SNHLY and CDR2 FYNNEI. CDR3 length: 14 residues. With 0 bases removed from V and 5 bases from J, the gap between germline ends came to 8 bases. The CDR3 nucleotides read TGTGCCAGCAGTGAAGCAAACAGCAACAATGAGCAGTTCTTC. Protein product: CASSEANSNNEQFF.

This clone was counted a single time. The chain joins TRBV14 to TRBJ2-7; 13 bases map to TRBD2. V shed 5 bases and J 6 bases; nucleotides not matched to a gene: 13. The length of the CDR3 is 17 residues. Germline-derived CDR1 and CDR2 are SGHDN and FVKESK. The CDR3 here is CASSMEGTSGEITEQYF. DNA for the CDR3: TGTGCCAGCAGCATGGAGGGGACTAGCGGGGAGATAACCGAGCAGTACTTC.

The rearrangement links TRBV29-1 to TRBJ2-4, with TRBD1 identical over 9 bases. The V segment lost 2 bases and the J segment 2 bases; nucleotides outside the gene matches: 10. Germline CDR1 reads SQVTM; CDR2 reads ANQGSEA. This CDR3 contains 17 residues. As DNA, the CDR3 is TGCAGCGTTGAAACCCGGACAGGGGAGGGGACCAAAAACATTCAGTACTTC. Translated, it gives CSVETRTGEGTKNIQYF.

The chain recombines TRBV27 with TRBJ2-7; 10 nucleotides align to TRBD1. Germline V gene sequence: CDR1 MNHEY, CDR2 SMNVEV (reference sequence). This CDR3 comprises 16 residues. V lost 0 bases to trimming and J lost 7 bases; unmatched junction nucleotides: 9. This CDR3 is CASSLSPGTGVEEQYF. CDR3 DNA sequence: TGTGCCAGCAGTTTATCCCCCGGGACAGGGGTGGAGGAGCAGTACTTC.

V and J are TRBV6-5 and TRBJ2-7, with D unclear. Germline CDR1 reads MNHEY; CDR2 reads SVGAGI. Trimming pared 6 bases from V and 5 bases from J, leaving 20 bases between. The CDR3 runs 15 residues. For the CDR3, the DNA is TGTGCCAGCAGCCCCCGGTCCTGGCGTCTCGACGAGCAGTACTTC. Residues: CASSPRSWRLDEQYF.

The chain joins TRBV6-5 to TRBJ1-1; no clear D gene. There are 13 residues in the CDR3. The germline V gene has CDR1 MNHEY and CDR2 SVGAGI. The V end was cut by 2 bases, the J end by 5 bases, with 9 bases between. As DNA, the CDR3 is TGTGCCAGCAGTTACGAATATGAGACTGAAGCTTTCTTT. This encodes CASSYEYETEAFF.

The chain carries TRBV27 and TRBJ2-2; the D is unclear. Germline V gene data show CDR1 as MNHEY and CDR2 as SMNVEV (reference sequence). With 3 bases removed from V and 1 base from J, the gap between germline ends came to 6 bases. The CDR3 extends over 14 amino acids. CDR3 DNA: TGTGCCAGCAGTTTGGTACAGAACACCGGGGAGCTGTTTTTT. Translated, it gives CASSLVQNTGELFF.

This clone was recorded only once. V and J are TRBV6-1 and TRBJ1-6; no reliable D call. Germline CDR1 is MNHNS and CDR2 is SASEGT. This CDR3 is 15 amino acids long. V was cut by 1 base and J by 0 bases, with 4 bases left in between. CDR3 coding DNA: TGTGCCAGCAGTGAAGACAGCTCCTATAATTCACCCCTCCACTTT. This gives the protein CASSEDSSYNSPLHF.

The genes are TRBV5-1 and TRBJ2-7; D may be TRBD1 (6 bases). The CDR3 is 14 residues long. CDR1 and CDR2 (germline): SGHRS, YFSETQ. Trimming took off 0 bases at V and 6 bases at J, with 13 bases between the two ends. CDR3 sequence (DNA): TGCGCCAGCAGCTTGGAGGCCAGGGGCGGCGAGCAGTACTTC. This encodes CASSLEARGGEQYF.

The chain joins TRBV6-1 to TRBJ1-5, with D uncertain. CDR1 MNHNS and CDR2 SASEGT come from the germline V gene. The CDR3 runs to 15 residues. V lost 3 bases, J lost 0 bases, and 9 bases lay in between. CDR3 region: CASSESGLSNQPQHF. The CDR3 nucleotides are TGTGCCAGCAGTGAGAGTGGGCTTAGCAATCAGCCCCAGCATTTT.

The rearrangement links TRBV29-1 to TRBJ2-7; D not resolved. The germline gives CDR1 SQVTM, CDR2 ANQGSEA. Trimming took off 0 bases at V and 0 bases at J, with 9 bases between the two ends. The length of the CDR3 is 14 residues. CDR3 sequence: CSVEEAGNSYEQYF. The CDR3 DNA reads as TGCAGCGTTGAAGAGGCCGGTAACTCCTACGAGCAGTACTTC.

This chain connects TRBV7-9 to TRBJ1-2, with D unresolved. Trimming shortened V by 1 base and J by 8 bases, and 17 bases separated the two germline ends. Germline CDR1 SEHNR, CDR2 FQNEAQ (reference sequence). The CDR3 consists of 15 residues. The CDR3 region is CASSLDPGLEGGYTF. In DNA form, the CDR3 reads TGTGCCAGCAGCTTAGATCCCGGGCTGGAGGGCGGCTACACCTTC. Full variable domain (outside the CDR3, taken from reference TRBV7-9 and TRBJ1-2): DTGVSQNPRHKITKRGQNVTFRCDPISEHNRLYWYRQTLGQGPEFLTYFQNEAQLEKSRLLSDRFSAERPKGSFSTLEIQRTEQGDSAMYLCASSLDPGLEGGYTFGSGTRLTVV.

With respect to this clone: The sample carries other DNA sequences with the same CDR3. The chain joins TRBV19 to TRBJ1-2; TRBD1 might be the D (5 bases). Trimming shortened V by 5 bases and J by 5 bases, and 12 bases separated the two germline ends. The CDR3 length is 13 residues. CDR1 and CDR2 from the germline V gene are LNHDA and SQIVND (reference sequence). Here the CDR3 reads CASSPGTGYGYTF. The CDR3 bases are TGTGCCAGTAGTCCCGGGACGGGTTATGGCTACACCTTC.

The genes are TRBV4-1 and TRBJ1-5; D remains ambiguous. This CDR3 comprises 16 residues. Germline CDR1 reads MGHRA; CDR2 reads YSYEKL. V was shortened by 1 base and J by 1 base, with 11 bases between the two germline ends. Written as DNA, the CDR3 is TGCGCCAGCAGCCAAGGGGGATTCCTCAGCAATCAGCCCCAGCATTTT. Its protein product is CASSQGGFLSNQPQHF.

J is TRBJ2-7 and V is TRBV5-4, with 7 bases identical to TRBD2. Germline V gives CDR1 SGHNT, CDR2 YYREEE (reference sequence). V shed 0 bases, J shed 10 bases, and the junction held 13 bases outside the gene matches. The CDR3 extends over 15 amino acids. The DNA for the CDR3 is TGTGCCAGCAGCTTGGAAACGGGGGGACGGAGCGCTCAGTACTTC. This gives the protein CASSLETGGRSAQYF.

The chain joins TRBV21-1 to TRBJ2-3; the table's D call of TRBD2 was not tested on the DNA. TRBV21-1 is shown as a pseudogene. CDR3 size: 10 residues. The DNA of the CDR3 is TGTGCCACCCCTTCTTTTACGCAGTATTTT. Translation: CATPSFTQYF.

This rearrangement joins TRBV27 to TRBJ2-3; TRBD1 is a possible D gene (6 bases). CDR3 length equals 13 residues. Per the germline V gene, CDR1 is MNHEY and CDR2 is SMNVEV (reference sequence). Trimming took off 5 bases at V and 5 bases at J, with 11 bases between the two ends. The CDR3 coding sequence is TGTGCCAGCAGTATTGACAGGCAAGATACGCAGTATTTT. Protein product: CASSIDRQDTQYF.

With respect to this clone: Other DNA variants within this sample encode the same CDR3. The chain has TRBV4-3 and TRBJ2-7, with D maybe TRBD2 (5 bases). The CDR3 length is 14 residues. Looked up from germline, CDR1 is LGHNA and CDR2 is YSLEER. V lost 0 bases and J lost 3, with 9 bases in between. This chain's CDR3 is CASSQDRGNYEQYF. The CDR3, as DNA: TGCGCCAGCAGCCAAGACCGGGGAAACTACGAGCAGTACTTC.

This clone was observed once. The chain links TRBV4-1 to TRBJ1-2, with D perhaps TRBD1 (6 bases). The V gene lost 1 base and the J gene lost 6 bases, with 15 bases spanning the gap. The CDR3 totals 15 residues. The germline CDR1 and CDR2 sequences are MGHRA and YSYEKL. For the CDR3, the DNA is TGCGCCAGCAGCCAAGTAATTGGCGGGGGGCATGGCTACACCTTC. Residues: CASSQVIGGGHGYTF.